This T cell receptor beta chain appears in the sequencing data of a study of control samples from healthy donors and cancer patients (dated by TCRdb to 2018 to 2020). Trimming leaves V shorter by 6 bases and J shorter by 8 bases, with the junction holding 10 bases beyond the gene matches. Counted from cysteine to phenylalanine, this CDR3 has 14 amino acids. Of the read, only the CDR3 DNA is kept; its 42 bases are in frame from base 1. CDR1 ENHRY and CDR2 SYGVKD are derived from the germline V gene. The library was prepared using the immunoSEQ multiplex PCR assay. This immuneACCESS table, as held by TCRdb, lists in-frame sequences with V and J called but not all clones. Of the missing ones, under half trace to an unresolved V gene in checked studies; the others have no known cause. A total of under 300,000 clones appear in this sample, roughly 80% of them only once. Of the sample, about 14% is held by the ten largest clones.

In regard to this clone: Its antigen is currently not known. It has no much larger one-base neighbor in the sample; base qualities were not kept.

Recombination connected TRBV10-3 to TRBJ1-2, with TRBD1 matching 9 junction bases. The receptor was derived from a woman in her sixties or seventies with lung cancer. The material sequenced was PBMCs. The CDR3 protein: CAIREDRGSRGYTF. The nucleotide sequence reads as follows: TGTGCCATCAGGGAGGACAGGGGATCGCGGGGCTACACCTTC.